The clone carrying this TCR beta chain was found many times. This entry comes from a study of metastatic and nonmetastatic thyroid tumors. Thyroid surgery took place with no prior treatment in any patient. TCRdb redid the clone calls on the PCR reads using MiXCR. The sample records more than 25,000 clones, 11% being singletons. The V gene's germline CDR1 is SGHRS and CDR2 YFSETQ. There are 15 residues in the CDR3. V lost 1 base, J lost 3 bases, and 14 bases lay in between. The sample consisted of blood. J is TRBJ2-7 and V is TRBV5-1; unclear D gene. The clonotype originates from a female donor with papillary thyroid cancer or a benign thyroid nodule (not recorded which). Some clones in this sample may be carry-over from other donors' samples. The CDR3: CASSLSVALRYEQYF. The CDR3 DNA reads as TGCGCCAGCAGCTTGTCAGTGGCCCTGCGCTACGAGCAGTACTTC. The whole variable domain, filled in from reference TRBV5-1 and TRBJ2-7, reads KAGVTQTPRYLIKTRGQQVTLSCSPISGHRSVSWYQQTPGQGLQFLFEYFSETQRNKGNFPGRFSGRQFSNSRSEMNVSTLELGDSALYLCASSLSVALRYEQYFGPGTRLTVT.